This T cell receptor (beta chain) was identified during a study of cytomegalovirus exposure and HLA in healthy donors. Study information: Previous work identified roughly 120 million unique TCR beta sequences from roughly 180 million T cells. Whole-study findings and limits: Per a prior analysis, the majority of TCR beta V segments were productive roughly 87% or roughly 30% of the time. Diagnosis of cytomegalovirus status made by the classifier reportedly showed high specificity and sensitivity.

The CDR3 runs 15 residues. Trimming stripped 1 base from V and 3 bases from J, with 12 bases between. The V gene's germline CDR1 is LGHNA and CDR2 YNFKEQ. For this clone: Its antigen remains unknown.

It was with 60 Vbeta and 13 Jbeta primers that the PCR ran. In the original workflow: Later, an analysis found 80 million or so unique TCR beta chains, and about 10 million of these were shared. Clones were read by immunoSEQ multiplex PCR, and TCRdb kept only the in-frame ones, dropping some. V and J calls and clone size are as listed in that table; D and trimming were resolved from the DNA. The profile covers about 160,000 clones, with around 74% appearing a single time and around 2.1% taken by the ten largest. The genes are TRBV4-2 and TRBJ1-2, with D possibly matching TRBD1 (6 bases). The sample consisted of PBMCs. This clonotype was obtained from a female donor in good health and CMV-seronegative. The CDR3 is CASSQAGVWDYGYTF. CDR3 DNA sequence: TGTGCCAGCAGCCAAGCAGGGGTATGGGACTATGGCTACACCTTC.